Shown below are 3 T cell receptor beta chains from a single sample sequenced in a study of early T cells in non-severe SARS-CoV-2 infection listed by TCRdb under 2021. Receptors were amplified or captured by 5' RACE. Reads for this sample came from a NextSeq 500. The raw public reads went through TCRdb reprocessing: fastp at Q25, MiXCR clone calling, in-frame beta chains kept. Each CDR3 protein appears once, grouped with its most common genes and DNA. The sample records 70,000 to 95,000 distinct CDR3 sequences, about 15% of which are singletons. The ten largest clones capture about 0.58% of the sample. Specimen: whole blood. These receptors were obtained from an adult who was a healthcare worker with PCR-confirmed SARS-CoV-2 infection or an uninfected control (not recorded which).

This clonotype was seen a few times. This rearrangement joins TRBV9 to TRBJ2-1; TRBD2 agrees at 10 bases. V lost 2 bases to trimming and J lost 5 bases; unmatched junction nucleotides: 4. Germline CDR1 is SGDLS and CDR2 is YYNGEE. CDR3 length: 15 residues. The CDR3 spells CASSVLAGGHNEQFF. For the CDR3, the DNA is TGTGCCAGCAGCGTCTTAGCGGGGGGCCACAATGAGCAGTTCTTC.

This clonotype has a handful of counts. This chain's CDR3 is CASGPSGGRGDTQYF. In DNA, the CDR3 is TGTGCTAGTGGTCCCAGCGGGGGGCGGGGAGATACGCAGTATTTT. The chain has TRBV12-5 and TRBJ2-3, with 9 bases fitting TRBD2. J gave up 5 bases and V 5 bases, and 8 bases lay outside the gene matches. The CDR3 is made up of 15 amino acids. Germline CDR1 is LGHNT and CDR2 is FRNRAP.

This clonotype was counted a few times. V gene TRBV19 combines with J gene TRBJ2-5, with no clear D. In germline, CDR1 is LNHDA, CDR2 SQIVND (reference sequence). This CDR3 has 15 residues. V was trimmed by 0 bases and J by 2 bases, leaving 10 bases between them. CDR3 nucleotide sequence: TGTGCCAGTAGTATAGATTACCAAATACAAGAGACCCAGTACTTC. Translation gives CASSIDYQIQETQYF.